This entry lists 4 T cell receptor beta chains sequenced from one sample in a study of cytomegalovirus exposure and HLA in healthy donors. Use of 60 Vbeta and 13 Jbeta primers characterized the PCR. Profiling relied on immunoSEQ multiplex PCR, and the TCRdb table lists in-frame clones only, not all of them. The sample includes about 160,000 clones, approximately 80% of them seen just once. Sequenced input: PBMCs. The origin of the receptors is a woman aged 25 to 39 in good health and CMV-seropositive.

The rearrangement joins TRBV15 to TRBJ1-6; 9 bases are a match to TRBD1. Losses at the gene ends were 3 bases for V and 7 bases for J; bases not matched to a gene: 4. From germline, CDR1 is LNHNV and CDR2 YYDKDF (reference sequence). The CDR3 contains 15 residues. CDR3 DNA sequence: TGTGCCACCAGCAGCGGACAGGGGTACAATTCACCCCTCCACTTT. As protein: CATSSGQGYNSPLHF.

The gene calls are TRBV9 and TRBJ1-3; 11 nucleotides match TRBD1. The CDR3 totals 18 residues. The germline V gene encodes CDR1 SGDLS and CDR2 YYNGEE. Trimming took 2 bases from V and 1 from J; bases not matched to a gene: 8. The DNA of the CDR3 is TGTGCCAGCAGCGTTAACCGGGACAGGGGGGATTCTGGAAACACCATATATTTT. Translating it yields CASSVNRDRGDSGNTIYF. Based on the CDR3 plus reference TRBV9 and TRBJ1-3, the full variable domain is DSGVTQTPKHLITATGQRVTLRCSPRSGDLSVYWYQQSLDQGLQFLIQYYNGEERAKGNILERFSAQQFPDLHSELNLSSLELGDSALYFCASSVNRDRGDSGNTIYFGEGSWLTVV.

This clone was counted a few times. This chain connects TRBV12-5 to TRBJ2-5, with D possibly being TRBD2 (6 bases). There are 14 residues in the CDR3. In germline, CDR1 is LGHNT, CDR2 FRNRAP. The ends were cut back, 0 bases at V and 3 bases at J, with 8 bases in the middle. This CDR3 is CASGLVWGEETQYF. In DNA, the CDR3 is TGTGCTAGTGGTTTGGTTTGGGGGGAAGAGACCCAGTACTTC.

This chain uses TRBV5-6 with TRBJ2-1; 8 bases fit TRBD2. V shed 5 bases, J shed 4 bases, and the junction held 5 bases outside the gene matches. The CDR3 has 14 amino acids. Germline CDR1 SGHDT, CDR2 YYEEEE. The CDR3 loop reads CASSPGGEYNEQFF. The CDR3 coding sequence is TGTGCCAGCAGTCCGGGGGGGGAATACAATGAGCAGTTCTTC. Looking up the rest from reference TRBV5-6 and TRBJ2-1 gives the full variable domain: DAGVTQSPTHLIKTRGQQVTLRCSPKSGHDTVSWYQQALGQGPQFIFQYYEEEERQRGNFPDRFSGHQFPNYSSELNVNALLLGDSALYLCASSPGGEYNEQFFGPGTRLTVL.